The table lists the clone carrying this T cell receptor beta chain with a few counts. Its antigen is not known. V dropped 4 bases and J dropped 4 bases, with 10 bases sitting between them. Germline CDR1 reads GTSNPN; CDR2 reads SVGIG (reference sequence). The CDR3 extends over 12 amino acids. The sample is drawn from a study of STAT5B mutations in CD4+ large granular lymphocyte leukemia. The study's findings and limits: Main leukemic clonotypes were patient-specific, but 20% to 25% appeared at low frequency elsewhere. CD4-sorted patient repertoires seemed more clonal than healthy CD4+ repertoires.

The assay was run at survey level. Generated by immunoSEQ multiplex PCR, the TCRdb table keeps only in-frame clones and is missing some. This table has about 48,000 clones, roughly 72% appearing once. The chain recombines TRBV30 with TRBJ1-1, with TRBD1 as a possible D gene (5 bases). This TCR was recovered from a human donor in good health. The sample consisted of CD4+ T cells from blood buffy coats. CDR3 loop: CAWMSGATEAFF. CDR3 DNA sequence: TGTGCCTGGATGAGCGGGGCCACTGAAGCTTTCTTT.